Listed here is a single T cell receptor beta chain. Its antigen is unknown. Sample time point: pretreatment peripheral blood. These data belong to a study of PD-L1 blockade in urothelial cancer. The table came from immunoSEQ multiplex PCR; TCRdb's copy has only in-frame clones and leaves some out. The data contain about 86,000 clones, about 85% of them singletons. Regarding the study as a whole: Durable-benefit cases showed more tumor-associated blood clone expansion at 3 weeks.

The CDR3 is made up of 15 amino acids. V lost 3 bases to trimming and J lost 5 bases, with 16 bases between them. Germline lookup yields CDR1 MGHDK and CDR2 SYGVNS. Here the sequenced sample was PBMCs, taken around atezolizumab (anti-PD-L1) treatment. The V gene is TRBV25-1, the J gene TRBJ2-5, with D tentatively TRBD1 (6 bases). The TCR sequence derives from a man between 60 and 75 years old with urothelial cancer. The CDR3 here is CASSEPGHRVETQYF. Here the CDR3 DNA reads TGTGCCAGCAGTGAGCCCGGACACAGGGTTGAGACCCAGTACTTC.